This entry concerns a single T cell receptor (beta chain). Study processing details: Amplified reference gene primers provided the basis for estimating nucleated cell counts. The table came from immunoSEQ multiplex PCR; TCRdb's copy has only in-frame clones and leaves some out. V, J and clone size reflect that table, while D and trimming were determined from the DNA. This sample yields roughly 260,000 clones, of which around 92% are seen a single time; about 2.5% belongs to the top ten. The data originate from a study of blood T cell repertoires in COVID-19. Overall study: Some COVID-19 samples were acute and others convalescent; all came from the United States, Italy and Spain. Sources were T cells, B-cell-depleted T cells, or PBMCs; the material itself was cDNA or gDNA.

CDR1 is SNHLY, CDR2 FYNNEI, per germline. V lost 6 bases, J lost 3 bases, and 14 bases lay in between. The CDR3 has 15 amino acids. Followed over time, Seattle patients had been enrolled while infection was active. V is TRBV2 and J is TRBJ2-2, with D maybe TRBD1 (5 bases). Material: peripheral blood. The sequence came from a person under 35 with COVID-19, enrolled during active disease. The chain's CDR3 is CASRTDSVDTGELFF. Written as DNA, the CDR3 is TGTGCCAGCAGGACTGACAGTGTTGACACCGGGGAGCTGTTTTTT. Combining the CDR3 with reference TRBV2 and TRBJ2-2 gives the whole variable domain EPEVTQTPSHQVTQMGQEVILRCVPISNHLYFYWYRQILGQKVEFLVSFYNNEISEKSEIFDDQFSVERPDGSNFTLKIRSTKLEDSAMYFCASRTDSVDTGELFFGEGSRLTVL.